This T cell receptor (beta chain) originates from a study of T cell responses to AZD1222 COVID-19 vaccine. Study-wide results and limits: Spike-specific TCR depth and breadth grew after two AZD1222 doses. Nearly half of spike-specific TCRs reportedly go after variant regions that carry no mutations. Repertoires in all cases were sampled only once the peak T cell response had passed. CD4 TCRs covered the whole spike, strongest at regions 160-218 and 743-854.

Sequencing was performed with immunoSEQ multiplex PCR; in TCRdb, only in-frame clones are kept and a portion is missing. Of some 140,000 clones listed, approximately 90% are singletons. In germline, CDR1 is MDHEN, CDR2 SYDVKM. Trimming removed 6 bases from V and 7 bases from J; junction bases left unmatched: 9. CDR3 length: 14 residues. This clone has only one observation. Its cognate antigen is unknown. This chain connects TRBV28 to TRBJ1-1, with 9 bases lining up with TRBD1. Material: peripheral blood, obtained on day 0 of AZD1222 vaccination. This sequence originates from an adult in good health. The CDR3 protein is CASRTGTGTFEAFF. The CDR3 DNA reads TGTGCCAGCAGGACCGGGACAGGGACCTTTGAAGCTTTCTTT.